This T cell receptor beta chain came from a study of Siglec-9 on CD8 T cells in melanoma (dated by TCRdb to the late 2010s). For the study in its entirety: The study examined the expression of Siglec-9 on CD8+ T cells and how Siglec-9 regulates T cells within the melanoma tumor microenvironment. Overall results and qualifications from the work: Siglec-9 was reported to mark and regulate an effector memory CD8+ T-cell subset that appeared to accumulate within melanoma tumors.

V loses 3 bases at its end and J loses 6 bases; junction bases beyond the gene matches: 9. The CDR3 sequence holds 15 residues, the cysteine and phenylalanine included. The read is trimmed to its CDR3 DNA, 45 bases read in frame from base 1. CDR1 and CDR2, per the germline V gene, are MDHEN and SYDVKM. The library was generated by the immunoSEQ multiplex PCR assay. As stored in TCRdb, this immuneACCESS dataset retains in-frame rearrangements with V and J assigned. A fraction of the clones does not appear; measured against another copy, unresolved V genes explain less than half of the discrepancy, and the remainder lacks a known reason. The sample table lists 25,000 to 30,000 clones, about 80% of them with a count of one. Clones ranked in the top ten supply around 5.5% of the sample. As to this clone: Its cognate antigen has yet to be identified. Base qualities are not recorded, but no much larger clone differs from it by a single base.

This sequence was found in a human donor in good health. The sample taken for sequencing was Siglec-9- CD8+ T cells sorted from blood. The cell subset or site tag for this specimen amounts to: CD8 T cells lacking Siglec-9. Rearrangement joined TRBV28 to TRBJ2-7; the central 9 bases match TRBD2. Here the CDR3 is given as CASSFRGLASGEQYF. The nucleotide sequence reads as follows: TGTGCCAGCAGTTTCCGGGGACTAGCATCTGGCGAGCAGTACTTC.